Given below is one T cell receptor (beta chain) in context. In this sample, this clone turned up once. No antigen is known for it. Per-base qualities were not stored, and no clone one base away is much larger. V lost 6 bases and J lost 7 bases; the stretch between them is 13 bases long. Looking up the germline V gene yields CDR1 MDHEN and CDR2 SYDVKM. Spanning cysteine to phenylalanine, the CDR3 consists of 13 amino acids. CDR3 DNA only is kept here, 39 bases in frame from base 1. The data originate from a study of graft-versus-host responses after intestinal transplantation (dated by TCRdb to 2020 to 2023). Background on the whole study: The transplants that recipients received were multivisceral, liver-intestinal, or isolated intestinal. All recipients received anti-thymocyte globulin induction followed by maintenance tacrolimus and steroids for about three years. Graft-versus-host and host-versus-graft alloreactive T cell clones were tracked in the graft, circulation and bone marrow after intestinal transplantation using bulk TCR-beta CDR3 sequencing. To identify alloreactive clones, pre-transplant mixed lymphocyte reaction products were sequenced and then compared with unstimulated pre-transplant donor and recipient T cells. The cohort enrolled about two dozen intestinal transplant recipients, one of whom was a retransplant, and a few patients without pretransplant specimens were excluded. A peak of at least 4% donor T cells among recipient peripheral blood mononuclear cells was the definition used for donor T cell macrochimerism. Instead of going to the commercial service, samples from a few later patients were sequenced in-house on an Illumina MiSeq and processed with MiXCR. General findings and caveats noted by the study authors: GvH clones were detected in recipient bone marrow, and some of these GvH clones were observed earlier in ileal mucosa or blood, consistent with an intestinal mucosal origin. In the allografts of patients with donor T cell macrochimerism, GvH to HvG T cell clonal ratios were high. Peak levels of circulating GvH clones were associated with declines in HvG clones early after transplant. The relatively low number and heterogeneity of intestinal transplant patients limited the conclusions.

The library was built by means of the immunoSEQ multiplex PCR assay. For most patients, genomic DNA was isolated with the Qiagen DNeasy Blood and Tissue Kit and shipped frozen to Adaptive Biotechnologies for TCR sequencing. Adaptive Biotechnologies carried out high-throughput TCR-beta CDR3 sequencing of genomic DNA for most patients. Per the source publication's procedure: Adaptive's ImmunoSEQ software was the source of the TCR sequencing data for 15 to 20 patients, while a few other patients were processed with MiXCR and VDJtools. CD4 versus CD8 sorting errors were corrected by removing sequences found in both subsets at a frequency ratio below 5:1. CDR3 nucleotide sequences shared by donor and recipient were removed because the origin of these sequences could not be assigned. At least 2-fold expansion over unstimulated cells and a minimum CFSE-low frequency of 0.002% (template counts) or 0.001% (read counts) were required for clones to be classified as alloreactive. A clone was considered mappable if detected in the sequenced pre-transplant spleen, lymph node, or MLR CFSE-low populations of the donor or recipient. The cumulative frequency of alloreactive clones was calculated as a percentage of all sequences, weighted by copy number. Held by TCRdb, this immuneACCESS table contains in-frame sequences only and omits some clones. Under half of the omission traces to an unresolved V gene where checked; the cause of the rest is unknown. The D gene and trimming were derived from the DNA, and the V and J assignments and clone size from that table. This sample holds more than 90,000 clones; around nine tenths were observed only once. Clones ranked in the top ten supply approximately 0.22% of the sample.

The time point label on this specimen signifies: cells obtained before transplantation from donor or recipient. CD3+CD4+ and CD3+CD8+ populations were FACS-sorted from unstimulated pre-transplant donor and recipient cells taken from spleen or lymph nodes. Specimen: unstimulated CD4+ T cells sorted from spleen or lymph node cells, collected before transplant. This clonotype originated in a human donor who was the organ donor for an intestinal transplant. The V and J genes are TRBV28 and TRBJ1-5; tentative D gene TRBD1, with 6 bases matching. CDR3 protein: CASREGGSQPQHF. The DNA is TGTGCCAGCAGGGAAGGGGGGAGCCAGCCCCAGCATTTT.